What follows is one T cell receptor (beta chain) and its context. Looked up from germline, CDR1 is LNHDA and CDR2 is SQIVND (reference sequence). Losses at the gene ends were 3 bases for V and 2 bases for J; bases not matched to a gene: 4. The length of the CDR3 is 14 residues. TCRdb's table, derived via immunoSEQ multiplex PCR, lists solely in-frame clones and lacks some. The sample records under 400,000 clones, under 90% being singletons. The data derive from a study of blood T cell repertoires in COVID-19. The receptor was isolated from a woman in her 30s with COVID-19, enrolled during active disease. This chain joins TRBV19 and TRBJ2-7; 7 bases line up with TRBD2. The specimen sequenced was peripheral blood. In DNA form, the CDR3 reads TGTGCCAGTAGTATCCCCGGGGGGACCTACGAGCAGTACTTC. Translating it yields CASSIPGGTYEQYF. Based on the CDR3 plus reference TRBV19 and TRBJ2-7, the full variable domain is DGGITQSPKYLFRKEGQNVTLSCEQNLNHDAMYWYRQDPGQGLRLIYYSQIVNDFQKGDIAEGYSVSREKKESFPLTVTSAQKNPTAFYLCASSIPGGTYEQYFGPGTRLTVT.